What follows are 32 T cell receptor beta chains derived from one specimen sequenced in a study of T cell repertoires in cytomegalovirus infection. TCRdb recomputed calls from the reads with MiXCR, one row per CDR3 protein. The data contain around 450,000 distinct CDR3 sequences, about 11% of them singletons. The sequenced sample consisted of PBMCs. All receptors derive from a human donor in good health (CMV status not recorded). Some clones in this sample may be carry-over from other donors' samples.

This clonotype was detected only a few times. The junction shows a germline mismatch at one end, possibly a read error. The chain carries TRBV20-1 and TRBJ2-6, with a weak D call TRBD1 (8 bases). The germline CDR1 and CDR2 sequences are DFQATT and SNEGSKA (reference sequence). This CDR3 spans 14 amino acids. CDR3 region: CSAPPTGGGNVLTF. DNA for the CDR3: TGCAGTGCCCCCCCTACAGGGGGGGGCAACGTCCTGACTTTC.

This clonotype has at least ten counts. This rearrangement joins TRBV6-1 to TRBJ2-5; 8 bases are shared with TRBD2. The CDR3 is made up of 15 amino acids. The germline CDR1 and CDR2 sequences are MNHNS and SASEGT. V shed 4 bases and J 5 bases; nucleotides not matched to a gene: 9. The CDR3 nucleotides read TGTGCCAGCAGTGGAGCAGTAGCGGGGCTGGAGACCCAGTACTTC. Translated, it gives CASSGAVAGLETQYF.

In its sample, this clonotype was seen many times. The V gene is TRBV19, the J gene TRBJ1-4; no firm D call. V was clipped by 3 bases and J by 0 bases, with 17 bases between them. Looked up from germline, CDR1 is LNHDA and CDR2 is SQIVND (reference sequence). This CDR3 spans 18 amino acids. This CDR3 reads CASSMDGLGISTNEKLFF. The CDR3 DNA reads TGTGCCAGTAGTATGGATGGTCTGGGGATCTCAACTAATGAAAAACTGTTTTTT.

This clonotype has more than one count but fewer than ten. The chain links TRBV7-9 to TRBJ2-7; a possible D gene is TRBD2 (5 bases). The CDR3 sequence is 13 residues long. Trimming removed 5 bases from V and 3 bases from J, with 11 bases in between. Germline CDR1 and CDR2: SEHNR and FQNEAQ (reference sequence). The CDR3 loop is CASSPPGIYEQYF. CDR3 coding DNA: TGTGCCAGCAGCCCCCCGGGGATCTACGAGCAGTACTTC.

On this clonotype itself: Since a much larger clone is just one base distant, this may be a read error. The gene calls are TRBV20-1 and TRBJ1-1; TRBD1 aligns across 10 bases. The CDR3 totals 13 residues. The germline gives CDR1 DFQATT, CDR2 SNEGSKA (reference sequence). V shed 3 bases, J shed 3 bases, and the junction held 1 base outside the gene matches. The CDR3 spells CSASGQGDTEAFF. In DNA form, the CDR3 reads TGCAGTGCTAGCGGACAGGGGGACACTGAAGCTTTCTTT.

There are many counts of this clonotype. The V and J genes are TRBV12-3 or TRBV12-4 and TRBJ2-3, with 15 nucleotides matching TRBD2. The CDR3 spans 17 residues. Trimming at V came to 4 bases and at J to 6 bases, leaving 8 bases not matched to a gene. The CDR3 loop reads CASSSMGLAGGGDTQYF. CDR3 nucleotide sequence: TGTGCCAGCAGTTCTATGGGACTAGCGGGGGGCGGGGATACGCAGTATTTT.

This clonotype was seen many times. The rearrangement links TRBV19 to TRBJ1-5; TRBD1 matches 7 bases. Losses at the gene ends were 8 bases for V and 1 base for J; bases not matched to a gene: 8. The CDR3 length is 15 residues. Per the germline V gene, CDR1 is LNHDA and CDR2 is SQIVND (reference sequence). The CDR3 DNA is TGTGCCAGTGCCACAGGGGACTCAAGCAATCAGCCCCAGCATTTT. It codes for CASATGDSSNQPQHF.

There are many counts of this clonotype. The chain combines TRBV7-8 with TRBJ2-7; TRBD1 aligns across 8 bases. The V segment lost 6 bases and the J segment 3 bases; nucleotides outside the gene matches: 4. CDR1 is SGHVS and CDR2 is FQNEAQ in the germline V gene. The CDR3 extends over 13 amino acids. This CDR3 is CASRATGGYEQYF. CDR3 DNA: TGTGCCAGCAGAGCCACAGGGGGCTACGAGCAGTACTTC.

V usage is TRBV30 and J usage is TRBJ1-2; possibly TRBD1 for D (6 bases). The germline CDR1 and CDR2 sequences are GTSNPN and SVGIG (reference sequence). With 0 bases removed from V and 6 bases from J, the gap between germline ends came to 11 bases. CDR3 size: 13 residues. The CDR3 sequence: CAWSVQGRDGYTF. DNA for the CDR3: TGTGCCTGGAGTGTCCAGGGGCGAGATGGCTACACCTTC.

This clonotype has ten or more counts. The chain recombines TRBV7-9 with TRBJ2-7; D unclear. Trimming left V 5 bases short and J 6 bases short, with 20 bases between. The germline V gene encodes CDR1 SEHNR and CDR2 FQNEAQ (reference sequence). This CDR3 contains 15 residues. Here the CDR3 reads CASSPSVSLIGEQYF. The CDR3 DNA follows: TGTGCCAGCAGCCCGTCGGTCTCTCTAATCGGCGAGCAGTACTTC. Together with reference TRBV7-9 and TRBJ2-7, the CDR3 gives the full variable domain: DTGVSQNPRHKITKRGQNVTFRCDPISEHNRLYWYRQTLGQGPEFLTYFQNEAQLEKSRLLSDRFSAERPKGSFSTLEIQRTEQGDSAMYLCASSPSVSLIGEQYFGPGTRLTVT.

In its sample, this clonotype was seen many times. DNA of the CDR3: TGCAGTCCCGGACAGGGAAACACTGAAGCTTTCTTT. Its translation: CSPGQGNTEAFF. The V call is TRBV20-1, the J call TRBJ1-1; TRBD1 aligns across 8 bases. The CDR3 loop spans 12 amino acids. The germline V gene has CDR1 DFQATT and CDR2 SNEGSKA (reference sequence). V shed 8 bases, J shed 2 bases, and the junction held 4 bases outside the gene matches.

The rearrangement links TRBV3-1 to TRBJ2-3; 8 positions match TRBD2. Germline values: CDR1 LGHDT, CDR2 YNNKEL (reference sequence). J was trimmed by 0 bases and V by 4 bases; bases with no gene match: 6. This CDR3 region has 16 residues. The CDR3 DNA follows: TGTGCCAGCAGCCCCGTAAGCGGGGGAAGCACAGATACGCAGTATTTT. The encoded protein is CASSPVSGGSTDTQYF.

In its sample, this clonotype was seen a few times. The gene calls are TRBV6-5 and TRBJ1-6; possibly TRBD1 for D (5 bases). The CDR3 contains 16 residues. Trimming removed 6 bases at V and 9 bases at J, with 21 bases between. Per the germline V gene, CDR1 is MNHEY and CDR2 is SVGAGI. The CDR3 sequence: CASRKGIGTGGSPLHF. The CDR3 coding sequence is TGTGCCAGCAGGAAGGGCATCGGGACGGGAGGTTCACCCCTCCACTTT.

For the CDR3, the DNA is TGCAGCGTCTTACAGGGGGCTGGGGCCAACGTCCTGACTTTC. This codes for CSVLQGAGANVLTF. The V call is TRBV29-1, the J call TRBJ2-6; 8 bases are a match to TRBD1. This CDR3 comprises 14 residues. Germline V gene lookup returns CDR1 SQVTM and CDR2 ANQGSEA. Trimming took 6 bases from V and 2 from J; bases not matched to a gene: 3.

The table lists this clonotype with many counts. The chain recombines TRBV7-2 with TRBJ1-5, with D uncertain. Trimming pared 2 bases from V and 5 bases from J, leaving 10 bases between. Germline CDR1 is SGHTA and CDR2 is FQGNSA. CDR3 length: 14 amino acids. Here the CDR3 reads CASSLRAGDQPQHF. CDR3 coding DNA: TGTGCCAGCAGCTTAAGGGCAGGTGATCAGCCCCAGCATTTT.

This clonotype was recorded many times. V usage is TRBV11-3 and J usage is TRBJ2-1, with D perhaps matching TRBD1 (5 bases). There are 15 residues in the CDR3. CDR1 is SGHNT, CDR2 YENEEA, per germline. V was cut by 0 bases and J by 5 bases, with 11 bases left in between. The CDR3 nucleotides are TGTGCCAGCAGCTTAGATGGAGCAGGGAACAATGAGCAGTTCTTC. Translated: CASSLDGAGNNEQFF.

This clonotype was counted only a few times. This chain connects TRBV20-1 to TRBJ2-1, with a tentative D call TRBD2 (5 bases). V gave up 2 bases and J gave up 2 bases, with 13 bases separating them. Germline CDR1 is DFQATT and CDR2 is SNEGSKA (reference sequence). CDR3 size: 15 residues. CDR3 sequence: CSARSGLAAYNEQFF. For the CDR3, the DNA is TGCAGTGCTAGAAGCGGTCTAGCAGCCTACAATGAGCAGTTCTTC.

This clonotype was counted ten times or more. This chain uses TRBV5-1 with TRBJ2-5; 10 nucleotides line up with TRBD2. The germline V gene has CDR1 SGHRS and CDR2 YFSETQ. Trimming cost V 4 bases and J 5 bases; bases outside gene matches: 14. The CDR3 consists of 17 residues. CDR3: CASSPLPSGRRGETQYF. The CDR3 region has the DNA TGCGCCAGCAGCCCTCTTCCTAGCGGGAGAAGAGGGGAGACCCAGTACTTC. Drawing the rest from reference TRBV5-1 and TRBJ2-5, the complete variable domain is KAGVTQTPRYLIKTRGQQVTLSCSPISGHRSVSWYQQTPGQGLQFLFEYFSETQRNKGNFPGRFSGRQFSNSRSEMNVSTLELGDSALYLCASSPLPSGRRGETQYFGPGTRLLVL.

This clonotype was picked up many times. The CDR3 nucleotides are TGTGCCAGCAGACTACTAGCGGGAGAAAATGAGCAGTTCTTC. The encoded protein is CASRLLAGENEQFF. The V gene is TRBV7-9, the J gene TRBJ2-1; 11 bases map to TRBD2. This CDR3 spans 14 amino acids. Germline-derived CDR1 and CDR2 are SEHNR and FQNEAQ (reference sequence). Trimming at V came to 6 bases and at J to 7 bases, leaving 5 bases not matched to a gene.

This clonotype has a count of ten or more. The chain couples TRBV28 to TRBJ2-7; D might be TRBD2 (6 bases). V lost 4 bases, J lost 4 bases, and 11 bases lay in between. Looked up from germline, CDR1 is MDHEN and CDR2 is SYDVKM. The CDR3 consists of 13 residues. For the CDR3, the DNA is TGTGCCAGCAGTTCGGGGGTTCTGTACGAGCAGTACTTC. Residues: CASSSGVLYEQYF.

This clonotype was picked up a small number of times. The chain is built from TRBV5-1 and TRBJ1-1; no firm D call. V was pared by 1 base and J by 1 base, with 8 bases between. CDR3 length: 14 residues. From germline, CDR1 is SGHRS and CDR2 YFSETQ. The CDR3 sequence is CASSLPRANTEAFF. CDR3 DNA sequence: TGCGCCAGCAGCTTGCCCCGGGCGAACACTGAAGCTTTCTTT.

Many counts were recorded for this clonotype. The J gene is TRBJ2-5, the V gene TRBV14; 8 bases agree with TRBD2. The V segment lost 6 bases and the J segment 4 bases; nucleotides outside the gene matches: 7. Germline V lookup: CDR1 SGHDN, CDR2 FVKESK. The CDR3 has 14 residues. DNA of the CDR3: TGTGCCAGCAGTAGAGCGGGAGTCGGAGAGACCCAGTACTTC. Its protein product is CASSRAGVGETQYF.

This clonotype was recorded at least ten times. The chain uses TRBV11-3 and TRBJ2-2; D ambiguous. Per germline, CDR1 SGHNT and CDR2 YENEEA. The CDR3 runs to 13 residues. V shed 4 bases and J shed 1 base, with 4 bases lying between them. As DNA, the CDR3 is TGTGCCAGCAGCTCACAGAACACCGGGGAGCTGTTTTTT. It yields the protein CASSSQNTGELFF.

This clonotype was picked up many times. The V gene is TRBV12-3 or TRBV12-4, the J gene TRBJ2-7, with TRBD1 matching over 11 bases. The J segment lost 6 bases and the V segment lost 5 bases, leaving 3 bases of the junction unmatched. CDR3 length equals 13 residues. The CDR3 loop reads CASSRTGGGEQYF. CDR3 nucleotides: TGTGCCAGCAGTAGGACAGGGGGCGGCGAGCAGTACTTC.

This chain's CDR3 is CASSLGRISYNEQFF. The CDR3 DNA sequence: TGCGCCAGCAGCTTGGGACGGATTTCCTACAATGAGCAGTTCTTC. V usage is TRBV5-1 and J usage is TRBJ2-1; unclear D gene. The V and J ends lost 0 bases and 1 base respectively, with 8 bases between them. This CDR3 comprises 15 residues. Looked up from germline, CDR1 is SGHRS and CDR2 is YFSETQ.

This clonotype occurred many times. The chain joins TRBV7-2 to TRBJ2-7, with 8 bases lining up with TRBD2. CDR3 length equals 16 residues. V lost 5 bases, J lost 0 bases, and 9 bases stayed unmatched. Per germline, CDR1 SGHTA and CDR2 FQGNSA. In DNA form, the CDR3 reads TGTGCCAGCAGCCCCGGACTAGCTGACGACTCCTACGAGCAGTACTTC. This translates into CASSPGLADDSYEQYF.

In this sample, this clonotype turned up many times. This rearrangement joins TRBV12-3 or TRBV12-4 to TRBJ1-1; tentatively, D is TRBD1 (6 bases). V lost 6 bases and J 8 bases, leaving 22 bases between the germline ends. This CDR3 is built from 15 residues. CDR3 region: CASRDPRGRGQEAFF. The DNA of the CDR3 is TGTGCCAGCAGAGATCCCAGGGGTAGAGGGCAGGAAGCTTTCTTT.

This clonotype occurred many times. This chain connects TRBV5-4 to TRBJ2-7; no firm D call. V shed 0 bases and J shed 5 bases, with 9 bases lying between them. Germline V gene sequence: CDR1 SGHNT, CDR2 YYREEE (reference sequence). CDR3 length: 13 amino acids. The CDR3 sequence is CASSLALADEQYF. In DNA form, the CDR3 reads TGTGCCAGCAGCTTGGCGTTGGCGGACGAGCAGTACTTC.

This clonotype was detected a few times. The CDR3 DNA reads TGTGCCAGCAGCTTAAAGCGAAGTCTAAACACTGAAGCTTTCTTT. Its translation is CASSLKRSLNTEAFF. The chain has TRBV7-9 and TRBJ1-1, with D uncertain. Germline V gene sequence: CDR1 SEHNR, CDR2 FQNEAQ (reference sequence). V lost 2 bases and J lost 2, with 12 bases in between. The CDR3 has 15 residues.

This clonotype has a count of ten or more. V and J are TRBV5-6 and TRBJ1-4; 8 positions match TRBD1. This CDR3 comprises 13 residues. After removal of 3 bases from V and 6 bases from J, the junction contained 1 base not matched to a gene. The germline V gene encodes CDR1 SGHDT and CDR2 YYEEEE. The CDR3 bases are TGTGCCAGCAGCTGGGGACAGGATGAAAAACTGTTTTTT. It specifies CASSWGQDEKLFF.

This clonotype was seen a few times. This chain's CDR3 is CASGLASLTGYTF. In nucleotides, the CDR3 is TGTGCTAGTGGTTTGGCCAGCCTGACAGGCTACACCTTC. The chain carries TRBV12-5 and TRBJ1-2; D uncertain. Germline values: CDR1 LGHNT, CDR2 FRNRAP. This CDR3 is built from 13 residues. V was trimmed by 1 base and J by 8 bases, leaving 11 bases between them.

This clonotype was counted at least ten times. The chain links TRBV12-3 or TRBV12-4 to TRBJ2-7, with unresolved D. The CDR3 loop spans 12 amino acids. Trimming cost V 6 bases and J 3 bases, with 9 bases left between them. In nucleotides, the CDR3 is TGTGCCAGCAGCCCTCACAGCTACGAGCAGTACTTC. Residues: CASSPHSYEQYF.